The 2 T cell receptor beta chains below were found in one sample sequenced in a study of regulatory and conventional T cells in RAG deficiency. The sorted regulatory T cells were CD4+, CD25-high and CD127-low, with genomic DNA sequenced. This table comes from immunoSEQ multiplex PCR, and its TCRdb copy is limited to in-frame clones, with some not included. Here the sample spans 10,000 to 15,000 clones, approximately 93% being singletons. Another study also made use of these data, one on regulatory T cells. That paper adds: Primers: 52 TRBV forward and 13 TRBJ reverse.

Source material: CD127- CD25+ CD4+ Tregs sorted from blood. All receptors come from a human donor in good health.

The CDR3 sequence: CATVTGRSYEQYF. CDR3 DNA: TGTGCCACCGTTACAGGGAGATCCTACGAGCAGTACTTC. The V gene is TRBV2, the J gene TRBJ2-7; weak D call: TRBD1 (6 bases). Trimming removed 10 bases from V and 1 base from J, with 14 bases in between. The CDR3 is 13 amino acids. Looked up from germline, CDR1 is SNHLY and CDR2 is FYNNEI.

CDR3 loop: CASRSQTDTQYF. The CDR3 DNA is TGTGCCAGTAGGTCCCAGACAGATACGCAGTATTTT. This chain uses TRBV19 with TRBJ2-3; the D is unclear. V was cut by 6 bases and J by 3 bases, with 7 bases left in between. This CDR3 comprises 12 residues. Germline CDR1 reads LNHDA; CDR2 reads SQIVND (reference sequence).